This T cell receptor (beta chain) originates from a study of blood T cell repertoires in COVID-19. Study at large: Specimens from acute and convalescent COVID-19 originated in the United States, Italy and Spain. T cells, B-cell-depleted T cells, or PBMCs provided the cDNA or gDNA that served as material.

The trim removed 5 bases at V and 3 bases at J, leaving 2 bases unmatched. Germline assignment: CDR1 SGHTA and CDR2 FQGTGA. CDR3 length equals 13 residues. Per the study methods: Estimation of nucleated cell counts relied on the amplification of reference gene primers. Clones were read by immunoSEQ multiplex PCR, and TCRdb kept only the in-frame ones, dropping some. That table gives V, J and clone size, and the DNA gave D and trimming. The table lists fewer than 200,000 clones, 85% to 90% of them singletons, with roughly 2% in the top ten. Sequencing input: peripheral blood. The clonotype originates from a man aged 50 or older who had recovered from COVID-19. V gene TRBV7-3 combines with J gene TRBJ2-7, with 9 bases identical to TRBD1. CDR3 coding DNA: TGTGCCAGCAGCGCGGACAGGGGCTACGAGCAGTACTTC. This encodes CASSADRGYEQYF.